Sequencing of this TCR beta chain was carried out in a study of shared clonotypes between healthy human individuals. The study, taken as a whole, reports: Compared with memory subsets, naive subsets generally had larger estimated richness.

The table lists this clone with a few counts. Its antigen is not identified. An assay was performed, and its level was deep. The protocol was immunoSEQ multiplex PCR, while the TCRdb copy is restricted to in-frame clones and leaves out a portion. Counted here are 650,000 to 800,000 clones, over 55% occurring once; the ten biggest clones make up approximately 1.8%. Germline loops: CDR1 MNHEY, CDR2 SVGAGI. V was clipped by 6 bases and J by 11 bases; unmatched bases: 10. CDR3 length equals 13 residues. The chain has TRBV6-5 and TRBJ1-5; 7 nucleotides line up with TRBD1. The sequence was collected from a woman in her 30s in good health. Material for sequencing was memory CD4+ T cells sorted from blood. Subset defined: CD45RA-negative fraction. CDR3 loop: CASRWRTGSAQHF. CDR3 bases: TGTGCCAGCAGATGGAGGACAGGATCAGCCCAGCATTTT.